The sequence of this T cell receptor beta chain was determined in a study of blood T cell repertoires in COVID-19. Whole-study context: Acute and convalescent COVID-19 specimens originated in the United States, Italy and Spain. T cells, B-cell-depleted T cells, or PBMCs supplied cDNA or gDNA.

Original processing methods: Counts of nucleated cells, estimated from reference gene primer amplification, were obtained. Profiling relied on immunoSEQ multiplex PCR, and the TCRdb table lists in-frame clones only, not all of them. The V and J calls and the clone size are those of that table, but D and trimming were determined from the DNA. The table records about 13,000 clones, 70% to 90% of them present only once. Germline assignment: CDR1 SQVTM and CDR2 ANQGSEA. The V and J ends lost 2 bases and 8 bases respectively, with 12 bases between them. This CDR3 region has 12 residues. The sample was peripheral blood. The chain is built from TRBV29-1 and TRBJ1-2; D not certain. This TCR came from a human donor in a cohort sampled during active COVID-19. The CDR3 region is CSVEYGVGGYTF. DNA for the CDR3: TGCAGCGTTGAATACGGGGTTGGGGGCTACACCTTC.